This TCR beta chain was obtained from a study of regulatory T cells in long-lasting Graves disease. Study overall: Graves' patients, newly diagnosed, had taken antithyroid drugs under 3 months.

Described time point: newly diagnosed GD, antithyroid drugs for less than 3 months. The TCR library was prepared using RNA isolated from PBMCs. Building of the TCR beta libraries involved iRepertoire HTBI primers and Arm-PCR of CDR3 regions. As originally analysed: Identified across the samples were 55 to 75 TRBV segments and 14 TRBJ segments. Each CDR3 protein gets one entry after TCRdb re-called the multiplex PCR reads with MiXCR. TCRdb's processing, not the authors', yielded these V and J calls. Here the sample spans 400,000 to 500,000 distinct CDR3 sequences, roughly 15% being singletons. This clonotype was recorded many times. Trimming took 5 bases from V and 9 from J, leaving 20 bases between them. The CDR3 runs 15 residues. CDR1 and CDR2 from the germline V gene are KGHSH and LQKENI. These data were also reused for a study on T cells in Graves' hyperthyroidism and ophthalmopathy. That source notes: Most thyroid clonotypes expanded above 0.001 were also detected in blood.

The genes are TRBV18 and TRBJ2-1, with a weak D call TRBD1 (6 bases). The source of this sequence is a woman younger than 35 with Graves disease. Source: peripheral blood mononuclear cells (PBMCs), taken at new diagnosis, from a patient treated with antithyroid drugs. The CDR3 coding sequence is TGTGCCAGCTCATTGGAAGGTACAGGGTCTGCTGAGCAGTTCTTC. Translated: CASSLEGTGSAEQFF.